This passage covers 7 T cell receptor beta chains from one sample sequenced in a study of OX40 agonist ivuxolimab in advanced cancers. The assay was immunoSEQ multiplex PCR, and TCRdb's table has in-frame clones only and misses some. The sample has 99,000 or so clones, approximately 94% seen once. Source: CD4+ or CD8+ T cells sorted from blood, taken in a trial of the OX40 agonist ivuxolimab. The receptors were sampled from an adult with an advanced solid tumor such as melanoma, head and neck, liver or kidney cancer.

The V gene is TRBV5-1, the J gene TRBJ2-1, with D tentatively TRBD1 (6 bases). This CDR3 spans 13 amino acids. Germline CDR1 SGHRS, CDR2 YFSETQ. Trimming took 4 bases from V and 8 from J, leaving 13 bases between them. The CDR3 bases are TGCGCCAGCAGCCTAACAGGGAGCCATGAGCAGTTCTTC. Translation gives CASSLTGSHEQFF.

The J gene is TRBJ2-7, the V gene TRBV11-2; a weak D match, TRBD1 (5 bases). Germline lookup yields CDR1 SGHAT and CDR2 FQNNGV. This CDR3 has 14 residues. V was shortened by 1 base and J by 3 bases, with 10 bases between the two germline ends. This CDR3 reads CASSLVQAGYEQYF. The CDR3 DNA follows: TGTGCCAGCAGCTTAGTACAGGCCGGCTACGAGCAGTACTTC.

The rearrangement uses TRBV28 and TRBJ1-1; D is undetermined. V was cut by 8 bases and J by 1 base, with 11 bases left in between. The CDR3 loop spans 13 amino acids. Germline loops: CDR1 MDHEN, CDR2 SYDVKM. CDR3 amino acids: CASEFTRNTEAFF. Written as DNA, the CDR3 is TGTGCCAGCGAATTCACGCGGAACACTGAAGCTTTCTTT.

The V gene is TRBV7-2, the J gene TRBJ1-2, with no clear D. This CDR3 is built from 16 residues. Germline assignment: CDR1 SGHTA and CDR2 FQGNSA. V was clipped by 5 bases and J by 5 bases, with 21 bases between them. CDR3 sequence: CASSPRPPATSYGYTF. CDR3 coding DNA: TGTGCCAGCAGCCCCCGTCCCCCGGCAACTTCATATGGCTACACCTTC.

As DNA, the CDR3 is TGTGCCAGCAGCGCTAGCGGAGCCTACGAGCAGTACTTC. Translation: CASSASGAYEQYF. The V call is TRBV9, the J call TRBJ2-7; 7 bases align to TRBD2. This CDR3 has 13 amino acids. V dropped 3 bases and J dropped 2; count of bases not matched to a gene: 2. Germline V CDR1 and CDR2: SGDLS, YYNGEE.

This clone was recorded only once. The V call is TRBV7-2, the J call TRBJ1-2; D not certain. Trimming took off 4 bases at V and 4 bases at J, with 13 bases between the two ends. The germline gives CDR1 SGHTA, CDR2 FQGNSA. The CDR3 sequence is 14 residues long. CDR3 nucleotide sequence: TGTGCCAGCAGCTCTTGGACCTGGGGCTATGGCTACACCTTC. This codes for CASSSWTWGYGYTF.

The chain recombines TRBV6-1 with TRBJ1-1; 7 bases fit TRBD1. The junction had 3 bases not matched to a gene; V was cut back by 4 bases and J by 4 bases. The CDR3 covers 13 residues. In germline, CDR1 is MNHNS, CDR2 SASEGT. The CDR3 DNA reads TGTGCCAGCAGTGGGGACAGAGCCACTGAAGCTTTCTTT. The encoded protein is CASSGDRATEAFF.